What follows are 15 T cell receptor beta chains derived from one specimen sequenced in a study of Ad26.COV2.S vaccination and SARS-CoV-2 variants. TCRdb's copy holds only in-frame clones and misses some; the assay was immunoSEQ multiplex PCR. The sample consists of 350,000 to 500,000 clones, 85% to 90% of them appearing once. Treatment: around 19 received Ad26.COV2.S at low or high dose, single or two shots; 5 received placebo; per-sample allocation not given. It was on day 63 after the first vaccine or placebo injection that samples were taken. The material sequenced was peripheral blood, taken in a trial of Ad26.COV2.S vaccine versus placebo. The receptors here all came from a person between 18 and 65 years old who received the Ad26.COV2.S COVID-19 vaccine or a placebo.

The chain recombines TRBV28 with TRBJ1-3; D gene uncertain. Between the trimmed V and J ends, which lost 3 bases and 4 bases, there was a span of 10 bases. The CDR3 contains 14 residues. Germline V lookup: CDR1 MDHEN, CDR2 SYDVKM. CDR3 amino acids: CASSLTPDGNTIYF. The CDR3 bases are TGTGCCAGCAGTTTGACTCCAGACGGAAACACCATATATTTT.

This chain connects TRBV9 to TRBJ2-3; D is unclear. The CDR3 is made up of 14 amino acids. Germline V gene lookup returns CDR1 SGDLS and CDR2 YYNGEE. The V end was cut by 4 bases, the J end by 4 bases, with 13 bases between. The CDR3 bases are TGTGCCAGCAGCTTCCCACCTAGGGCAGATACGCAGTATTTT. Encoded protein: CASSFPPRADTQYF.

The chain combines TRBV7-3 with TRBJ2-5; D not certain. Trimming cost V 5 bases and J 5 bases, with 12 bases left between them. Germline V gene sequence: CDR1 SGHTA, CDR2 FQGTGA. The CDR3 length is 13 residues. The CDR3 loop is CASSRIKWETQYF. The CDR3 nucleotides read TGTGCCAGCAGCCGTATCAAATGGGAGACCCAGTACTTC.

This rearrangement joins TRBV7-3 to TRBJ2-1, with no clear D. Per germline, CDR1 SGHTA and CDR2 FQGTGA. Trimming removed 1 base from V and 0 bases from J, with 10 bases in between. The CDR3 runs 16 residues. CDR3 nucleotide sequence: TGTGCCAGCAGCTTAATAGGGCAGAACTCCTACAATGAGCAGTTCTTC. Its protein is CASSLIGQNSYNEQFF.

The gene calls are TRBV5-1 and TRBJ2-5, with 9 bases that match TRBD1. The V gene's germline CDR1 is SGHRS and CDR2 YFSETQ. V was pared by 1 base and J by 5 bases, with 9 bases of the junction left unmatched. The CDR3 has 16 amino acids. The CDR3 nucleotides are TGCGCCAGCAGCTTGCTGGGACAGGGATATTGGGAGACCCAGTACTTC. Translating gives CASSLLGQGYWETQYF.

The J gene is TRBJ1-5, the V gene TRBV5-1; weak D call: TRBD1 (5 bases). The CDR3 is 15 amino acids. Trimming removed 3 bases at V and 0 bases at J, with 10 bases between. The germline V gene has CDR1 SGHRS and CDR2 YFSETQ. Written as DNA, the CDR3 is TGCGCCAGCAGCTGGGACGGAGATAGCAATCAGCCCCAGCATTTT. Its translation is CASSWDGDSNQPQHF.

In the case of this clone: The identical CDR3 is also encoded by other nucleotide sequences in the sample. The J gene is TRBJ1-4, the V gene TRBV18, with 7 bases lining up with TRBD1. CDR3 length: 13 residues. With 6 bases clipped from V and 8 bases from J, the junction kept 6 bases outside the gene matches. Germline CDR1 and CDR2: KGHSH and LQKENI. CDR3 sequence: CASSPDRVEKLFF. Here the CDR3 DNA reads TGTGCCAGCTCTCCTGACAGGGTGGAAAAACTGTTTTTT.

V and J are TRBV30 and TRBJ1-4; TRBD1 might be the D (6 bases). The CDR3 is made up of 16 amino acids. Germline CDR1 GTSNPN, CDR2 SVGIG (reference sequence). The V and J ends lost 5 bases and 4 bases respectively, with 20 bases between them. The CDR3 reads CAWGPSRTVGNEKLFF. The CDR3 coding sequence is TGTGCCTGGGGACCCAGTAGGACAGTCGGTAATGAAAAACTGTTTTTT.

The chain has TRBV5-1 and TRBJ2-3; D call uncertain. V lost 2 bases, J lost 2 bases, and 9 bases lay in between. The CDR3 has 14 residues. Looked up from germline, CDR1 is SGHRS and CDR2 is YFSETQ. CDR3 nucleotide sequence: TGCGCCAGCAGCTTTAGTAGGTTCACAGATACGCAGTATTTT. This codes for CASSFSRFTDTQYF.

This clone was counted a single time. CDR3: CASSLRASTFSTDTQYF. The DNA for the CDR3 is TGTGCCAGCAGCTTGCGGGCTTCGACCTTTAGCACAGATACGCAGTATTTT. J is TRBJ2-3 and V is TRBV7-2, with TRBD2 as a possible D gene (5 bases). CDR3 size: 17 residues. The ends were cut back, 3 bases at V and 0 bases at J, with 16 bases in the middle. Germline lookup yields CDR1 SGHTA and CDR2 FQGNSA.

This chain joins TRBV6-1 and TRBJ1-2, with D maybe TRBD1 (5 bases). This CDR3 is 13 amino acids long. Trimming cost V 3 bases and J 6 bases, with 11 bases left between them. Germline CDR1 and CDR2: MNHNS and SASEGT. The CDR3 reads CASSEQGIHGYTF. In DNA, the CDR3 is TGTGCCAGCAGTGAGCAGGGTATTCATGGCTACACCTTC.

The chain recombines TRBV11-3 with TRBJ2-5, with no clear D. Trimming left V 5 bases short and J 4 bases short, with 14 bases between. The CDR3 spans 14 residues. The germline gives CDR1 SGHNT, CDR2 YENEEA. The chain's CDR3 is CASSPTGRRETQYF. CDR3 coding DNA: TGTGCCAGCAGCCCAACCGGGCGACGAGAGACCCAGTACTTC. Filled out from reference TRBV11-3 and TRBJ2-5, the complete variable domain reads EAGVVQSPRYKIIEKKQPVAFWCNPISGHNTLYWYLQNLGQGPELLIRYENEEAVDDSQLPKDRFSAERLKGVDSTLKIQPAELGDSAVYLCASSPTGRRETQYFGPGTRLLVL.

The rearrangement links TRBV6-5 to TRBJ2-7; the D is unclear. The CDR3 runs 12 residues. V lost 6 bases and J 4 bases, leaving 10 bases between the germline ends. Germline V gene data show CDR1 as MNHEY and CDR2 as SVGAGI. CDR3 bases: TGTGCCAGCAGCTTCCAATCGTACGAGCAGTACGTC. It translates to CASSFQSYEQYV.

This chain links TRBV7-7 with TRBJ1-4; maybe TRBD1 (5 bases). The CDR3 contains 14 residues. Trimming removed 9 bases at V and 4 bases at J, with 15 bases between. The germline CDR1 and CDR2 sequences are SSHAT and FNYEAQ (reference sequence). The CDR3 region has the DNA TGTGCCAGGGGGGTTAAGGATCTTAATGAAAAACTGTTTTTT. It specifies CARGVKDLNEKLFF.

In nucleotides, the CDR3 is TGTGCCATCAGTGACCCCACAGGGTTAAGGGGCTACGAGCAGTACTTC. This translates into CAISDPTGLRGYEQYF. The V gene is TRBV10-3, the J gene TRBJ2-7; D may be TRBD1 (6 bases). CDR1 and CDR2 from the germline V gene are ENHRY and SYGVKD. The CDR3 sequence is 16 residues long. The V and J ends lost 3 bases and 3 bases respectively, with 18 bases between them.